A single sample gave rise to the 7 T cell receptor beta chains below, sequenced in a study of T cells in Graves' hyperthyroidism and ophthalmopathy. Amplification yielded TCR beta CDR3 regions, with RNA transcripts as the source. Carried out on the TCR CDR3, a first-round RT-PCR used the HTBI primer set. TCRdb reanalysed the multiplex PCR reads using MiXCR and keeps one entry per CDR3 protein. The table records more than 350,000 distinct CDR3 sequences, 12% to 15% of them present only once. The material sequenced was blood. The receptors come from a woman in her sixties with Graves' ophthalmopathy.

The chain combines TRBV19 with TRBJ1-5, with 8 bases matching TRBD1. The CDR3 runs 14 residues. V shed 3 bases and J 5 bases; nucleotides not matched to a gene: 3. CDR1 LNHDA and CDR2 SQIVND come from the germline V gene (reference sequence). CDR3 protein: CASSIVTGDQPQHF. CDR3 sequence (DNA): TGTGCCAGTAGTATCGTGACAGGGGATCAGCCCCAGCATTTT. The full variable domain, its missing parts supplied by reference TRBV19 and TRBJ1-5, is DGGITQSPKYLFRKEGQNVTLSCEQNLNHDAMYWYRQDPGQGLRLIYYSQIVNDFQKGDIAEGYSVSREKKESFPLTVTSAQKNPTAFYLCASSIVTGDQPQHFGDGTRLSIL.

This clonotype was seen a few times. The J gene is TRBJ1-5, the V gene TRBV7-8; 7 nucleotides match TRBD1. The CDR3 totals 18 residues. CDR1 is SGHVS, CDR2 FQNEAQ, per germline. The junction had 12 bases not matched to a gene; V was cut back by 4 bases and J by 0 bases. Written as DNA, the CDR3 is TGTGCCAGCAGCTCGTACCGGGACAGCCAATATAGCAATCAGCCCCAGCATTTT. Translation gives CASSSYRDSQYSNQPQHF. Variable domain in full (rest from reference TRBV7-8 and TRBJ1-5): GAGVSQSPRYKVAKRGQDVALRCDPISGHVSLFWYQQALGQGPEFLTYFQNEAQLDKSGLPSDRFFAERPEGSVSTLKIQRTQQEDSAVYLCASSSYRDSQYSNQPQHFGDGTRLSIL.

At least ten counts were recorded for this clonotype. The chain carries TRBV3-1 and TRBJ1-2; D is uncertain. The CDR3 covers 14 residues. Germline lookup yields CDR1 LGHDT and CDR2 YNNKEL (reference sequence). Trimming took off 1 base at V and 6 bases at J, with 12 bases between the two ends. The CDR3 DNA reads TGTGCCAGCAGCCAAGTAGGACGCCTTGATGGCTACACCTTC. Amino acid sequence: CASSQVGRLDGYTF.

The rearrangement links TRBV29-1 to TRBJ1-4, with D unresolved. V gave up 4 bases and J gave up 8 bases, with 14 bases separating them. The CDR3 sequence is 13 residues long. Germline values: CDR1 SQVTM, CDR2 ANQGSEA. CDR3 coding DNA: TGCAGCGTTGGGGCCGCTGCTGGGGAAAAACTGTTTTTT. This gives the protein CSVGAAAGEKLFF.

This sequence joins TRBV24-1 and TRBJ2-1; maybe TRBD1 (6 bases). Germline loops: CDR1 KGHDR, CDR2 SFDVKD. This CDR3 has 14 amino acids. Trimming shortened V by 9 bases and J by 0 bases, and 11 bases separated the two germline ends. Written as DNA, the CDR3 is TGTGCCACCGCAGGGGTAGCCTCCTACAATGAGCAGTTCTTC. This codes for CATAGVASYNEQFF.

This clonotype was detected many times. This chain links TRBV7-9 with TRBJ1-6; 9 nucleotides line up with TRBD1. Unmatched junction bases numbered 10, after V lost 6 bases and J lost 10 bases. The CDR3 sequence is 15 residues long. Germline values: CDR1 SEHNR, CDR2 FQNEAQ (reference sequence). Here the CDR3 DNA reads TGTGCCAGCAGACCCCCCGGGACAGGGCAGTCACCCCTCCACTTT. Translating gives CASRPPGTGQSPLHF.

This clonotype came up many times. The chain is built from TRBV30 and TRBJ1-5; D is possibly TRBD1 (6 bases). The CDR3 spans 13 residues. Trimming cost V 4 bases and J 3 bases, with 10 bases left between them. In germline, CDR1 is GTSNPN, CDR2 SVGIG (reference sequence). The CDR3 nucleotides are TGTGCCTGGACGACAGGTATCAATCAGCCCCAGCATTTT. Its translation is CAWTTGINQPQHF.